Shown below are 21 T cell receptor beta chains from a single sample sequenced in a study of metastatic and nonmetastatic thyroid tumors. TCRdb reanalyzed the PCR reads via MiXCR. This repertoire shows 20,000 to 25,000 clones, roughly 15% found once; its top ten account for more than 35%. Patients had received no treatment of any kind before thyroid surgery. The sample comprised blood. The receptors shown here come from a female donor with papillary thyroid cancer or a benign thyroid nodule (not recorded which). Some clones in this sample may be carry-over from other donors' samples.

This clone is judged medium-sized. This chain uses TRBV7-8 with TRBJ1-5, with 12 positions matching TRBD1. Germline CDR1 SGHVS, CDR2 FQNEAQ. Trimming at V came to 5 bases and at J to 6 bases, leaving 8 bases not matched to a gene. CDR3 size: 16 residues. The CDR3, as DNA: TGTGCCAGCAGCCCTTTCGGGACAGGGGGCATTCAGCCCCAGCATTTT. It specifies CASSPFGTGGIQPQHF.

A word on this clone: This may be a read error: a much more frequent sequence differs by one nucleotide. Different DNA sequences within this sample yield the same CDR3. The V call is TRBV2, the J call TRBJ2-6, with no clear D. The CDR3 runs to 15 residues. CDR1 is SNHLY, CDR2 FYNNEI, per germline. V lost 7 bases to trimming and J lost 4 bases, with 14 bases between them. The CDR3 bases are TGTGCCAGCACCCTCGAGAGGTCCGGGGCCAACGTCCTGACTTTC. Residues: CASTLERSGANVLTF.

This clone has ten or more counts. The gene calls are TRBV19 and TRBJ2-3; the match to TRBD1 covers 8 bases. The CDR3 covers 14 residues. J gave up 6 bases and V 3 bases, and 5 bases lay outside the gene matches. CDR1 LNHDA and CDR2 SQIVND come from the germline V gene (reference sequence). The DNA for the CDR3 is TGTGCCAGTAGTATTGTCCAGGGGGCGGATACGCAGTATTTT. It codes for CASSIVQGADTQYF.

In its sample, this clone was seen many times. The gene calls are TRBV24-1 and TRBJ2-1; perhaps TRBD2 as D (5 bases). CDR3 length: 15 residues. Trimming left V 8 bases short and J 2 bases short, with 15 bases between. CDR1 KGHDR and CDR2 SFDVKD come from the germline V gene. The CDR3 DNA follows: TGTGCCACCAAGGGCGGAGAGGGCCCCTACAATGAGCAGTTCTTC. Translating gives CATKGGEGPYNEQFF.

The table lists this clone with many counts. The chain recombines TRBV27 with TRBJ1-5; no reliable D call. CDR1 and CDR2 (germline): MNHEY, SMNVEV (reference sequence). V shed 2 bases and J shed 2 bases, with 4 bases lying between them. This CDR3 contains 13 residues. The CDR3 DNA is TGTGCCAGCAGTTTACAGGGCAATCAGCCCCAGCATTTT. Translating gives CASSLQGNQPQHF.

This clone occurred a few times. This rearrangement joins TRBV20-1 to TRBJ1-1; a possible D gene is TRBD1 (5 bases). Germline V gene sequence: CDR1 DFQATT, CDR2 SNEGSKA (reference sequence). V was pared by 1 base and J by 12 bases, with 18 bases between. This CDR3 is 13 amino acids long. CDR3 nucleotides: TGCAGTGCTAGAGTTTCGGGGACGGGTCGAACTTTCTTT. Translating it yields CSARVSGTGRTFF.

This clone was counted ten times or more. The chain recombines TRBV9 with TRBJ2-1; TRBD1 aligns across 7 bases. The CDR3 has 18 residues. V was clipped by 2 bases and J by 0 bases; unmatched bases: 11. The germline gives CDR1 SGDLS, CDR2 YYNGEE. CDR3 residues: CASSVGDSIESSYNEQFF. CDR3 DNA: TGTGCCAGCAGCGTCGGGGACAGTATAGAGAGCTCCTACAATGAGCAGTTCTTC.

There are many counts of this clone. The chain links TRBV3-1 to TRBJ2-1; TRBD1 or TRBD2 may be the D gene (5 bases each). The CDR3 extends over 18 amino acids. V lost 0 bases and J lost 9, with 24 bases in between. Germline CDR1 reads LGHDT; CDR2 reads YNNKEL (reference sequence). The CDR3 DNA reads TGTGCCAGCAGCCAAGATCGAGGGACCTCAATTCCTTGCAGTGAGCAGTTCTTC. Its translation is CASSQDRGTSIPCSEQFF.

The table lists this clone with many counts. Other nucleotide sequences from this sample produce the same CDR3. This chain uses TRBV20-1 with TRBJ2-5; D unclear. The V gene's germline CDR1 is DFQATT and CDR2 SNEGSKA (reference sequence). The V end lost 1 base, the J end lost 5 bases, and 8 bases lay between the germline ends. The CDR3 covers 12 residues. CDR3 protein: CSARGAWETQYF. DNA of the CDR3: TGCAGTGCTAGAGGCGCCTGGGAGACCCAGTACTTC.

This clone has ten or more counts. CDR3 sequence reads: CSARDPERDTGELFF. The DNA for the CDR3 is TGCAGTGCTAGAGATCCGGAGAGGGACACCGGGGAGCTGTTTTTT. J is TRBJ2-2 and V is TRBV20-1; possible D gene TRBD2, 5 bases. Germline assignment: CDR1 DFQATT and CDR2 SNEGSKA (reference sequence). The CDR3 length is 15 residues. V gave up 0 bases and J gave up 3 bases, with 11 bases separating them.

This clone was seen many times. Here the CDR3 DNA reads TGTGCCAGCAGTTCATCGGAAGGGACTAGCGTCTACAATGAGCAGTTCTTC. This codes for CASSSSEGTSVYNEQFF. This rearrangement joins TRBV6-5 to TRBJ2-1; TRBD2 agrees at 10 bases. Germline assignment: CDR1 MNHEY and CDR2 SVGAGI. V shed 4 bases and J 3 bases; nucleotides not matched to a gene: 9. The CDR3 loop spans 17 amino acids.

Relative to its sample, this clone is medium-sized (0.01 to 0.1%). The genes are TRBV20-1 and TRBJ2-1; TRBD1 is a possible D gene (5 bases). Trimming removed 1 base at V and 4 bases at J, with 11 bases between. The CDR3 spans 14 residues. Germline assignment: CDR1 DFQATT and CDR2 SNEGSKA (reference sequence). CDR3 residues: CSARAAQGYNEQFF. In DNA, the CDR3 is TGCAGTGCTAGAGCGGCCCAGGGTTACAATGAGCAGTTCTTC.

This clone was picked up many times. The rearrangement links TRBV4-2 to TRBJ2-7, with D possibly being TRBD2 (6 bases). The CDR3 has 16 amino acids. The V end was cut by 0 bases, the J end by 4 bases, with 16 bases between. Germline values: CDR1 LGHNA, CDR2 YNFKEQ. CDR3 sequence reads: CASSQETADYQYEQYF. CDR3 DNA: TGTGCCAGCAGCCAAGAGACTGCGGACTACCAGTACGAGCAGTACTTC.

This clone came up many times. This chain joins TRBV6-1 and TRBJ2-2; 11 positions match TRBD2. The V gene's germline CDR1 is MNHNS and CDR2 SASEGT. J gave up 7 bases and V 2 bases, and 3 bases lay outside the gene matches. This CDR3 has 15 residues. The CDR3 spells CASSELAGGNGELFF. Here the CDR3 DNA reads TGTGCCAGCAGTGAACTAGCGGGAGGAAACGGGGAGCTGTTTTTT.

There are many counts of this clone. The genes are TRBV27 and TRBJ2-3; D may correspond to TRBD1 or TRBD2 (6 bases each). Between the trimmed V and J ends, which lost 2 bases and 6 bases, there was a span of 9 bases. This CDR3 contains 13 residues. CDR1 MNHEY and CDR2 SMNVEV come from the germline V gene (reference sequence). CDR3 DNA sequence: TGTGCCAGCAGTTTAGGGGGGCCGGATACGCAGTATTTT. This encodes CASSLGGPDTQYF.

In its sample, this clone was seen many times. The chain combines TRBV20-1 with TRBJ2-2, with TRBD2 matching over 8 bases. This CDR3 spans 15 amino acids. The trim removed 6 bases at V and 6 bases at J, leaving 12 bases unmatched. CDR1 DFQATT and CDR2 SNEGSKA come from the germline V gene (reference sequence). The CDR3 DNA is TGCAGTGCCAATAAGCCGGGACTAGGGTCCGGGGAGCTGTTTTTT. Residues: CSANKPGLGSGELFF.

This clone was picked up many times. J is TRBJ1-5 and V is TRBV4-2; D call uncertain. The V gene lost 0 bases and the J gene lost 2 bases, with 11 bases spanning the gap. The CDR3 runs 16 residues. In germline, CDR1 is LGHNA, CDR2 YNFKEQ. This CDR3 is CASSQDREFGNQPQHF. The CDR3 DNA reads TGTGCCAGCAGCCAAGATAGGGAATTCGGCAATCAGCCCCAGCATTTT.

This clone has a count of ten or more. The chain recombines TRBV30 with TRBJ2-3; 9 nucleotides agree with TRBD2. This CDR3 has 14 residues. Germline values: CDR1 GTSNPN, CDR2 SVGIG (reference sequence). V shed 7 bases and J 2 bases; nucleotides not matched to a gene: 7. The CDR3 DNA reads TGTGCCTCCCCCGGGACTAGCACCACAGATACGCAGTATTTT. Protein product: CASPGTSTTDTQYF.

This clone was seen many times. The chain has TRBV5-6 and TRBJ1-6; D unclear. Trimming removed 1 base at V and 8 bases at J, with 16 bases between. Germline V gene sequence: CDR1 SGHDT, CDR2 YYEEEE. This CDR3 spans 16 amino acids. The CDR3 is CASSLFDTEGDSPLHF. For the CDR3, the DNA is TGTGCCAGCAGCTTGTTTGACACCGAGGGAGATTCACCCCTCCACTTT.

This clone has a count of ten or more. The rearrangement uses TRBV9 and TRBJ2-1; D may correspond to TRBD1 or TRBD2 (5 bases each). The CDR3 has 14 residues. The germline gives CDR1 SGDLS, CDR2 YYNGEE. Trimming stripped 6 bases from V and 7 bases from J, with 17 bases between. The CDR3 here is CASNLGTTTNEQFF. CDR3 DNA: TGTGCCAGCAACCTAGGGACCACCACTAATGAGCAGTTCTTC.

At least ten counts were recorded for this clone. The rearrangement links TRBV6-2 or TRBV6-3 to TRBJ2-2; 9 bases map to TRBD2. Germline V gives CDR1 MNHEY, CDR2 SVGEGT. The CDR3 covers 16 residues. V lost 6 bases and J lost 3; bases outside the gene matches: 8. The DNA of the CDR3 is TGTGCCAGCAGCCTTAGCGGGAGTTCTCACACCGGGGAGCTGTTTTTT. Its protein is CASSLSGSSHTGELFF.